This section outlines one T cell receptor beta chain sequence together with its context. The CDR3 length is 16 residues. Germline values: CDR1 SGHAT, CDR2 FQDESV (reference sequence). Germline trimming cut 5 bases from V and 0 bases from J; bases unmatched to any gene: 4. This sample was included in a study of blood T cell repertoires in COVID-19. Background on the study: Samples of COVID-19 (acute and convalescent) were obtained from the United States, Italy and Spain. T cells, B-cell-depleted T cells, or PBMCs supplied cDNA or gDNA.

Here immunoSEQ multiplex PCR was the method, and the copy in TCRdb shows in-frame clones only, minus some. The table includes about 190,000 clones, 90% detected once. The specimen was peripheral blood. This rearrangement joins TRBV11-1 to TRBJ2-1; 10 nucleotides align to TRBD2. The sequence came from a man aged 50 to 59 with acute or convalescent COVID-19. CDR3 coding DNA: TGTGCCAGCAGCACAGGACTAGCGGACTCCTACAATGAGCAGTTCTTC. This gives the protein CASSTGLADSYNEQFF.